This TCR beta chain emerged from a study of T cells in Graves' hyperthyroidism and ophthalmopathy. From germline, CDR1 is SEHNR and CDR2 FQNEAQ (reference sequence). V was clipped by 3 bases and J by 7 bases; unmatched bases: 9. There are 16 residues in the CDR3. TCR beta CDR3 regions were amplified from RNA transcripts. Researchers ran a first-round RT-PCR on the TCR CDR3 using the HTBI primer set. One entry per CDR3 protein, called by TCRdb with MiXCR from the multiplex PCR reads. The sample includes about 52,000 distinct CDR3 sequences, approximately 48% seen only once; the top ten take roughly 9.7%.

The sequencing sample was made of blood. The V and J genes are TRBV7-9 and TRBJ1-3, with 10 bases fitting TRBD1. The TCR was taken from a woman in her forties or fifties with Graves' ophthalmopathy. The CDR3 here is CASSLGDRGGSNTIYF. The DNA of the CDR3 is TGTGCCAGCAGCTTGGGGGACAGGGGTGGATCGAACACCATATATTTT.